This T cell receptor beta chain is drawn from a study of blood T cell repertoires in COVID-19 (dated by TCRdb to the early 2020s). Turning to the overall study: Samples from collaborators originated in the United States, Italy and Spain and spanned both the acute and convalescent phases of COVID-19. HLA class I and class II types, where available, came from metadata supplied by the sample provider rather than from assay-based typing. A de-identified subject ID, COVID-19 status, age in years and sex were almost always included in the sample metadata. The material from the prospective study consisted of cDNA or gDNA derived from T cells, B-cell-depleted T cells, or PBMCs. Subjects who had been exposed to COVID-19, were actively infected with it, or had recovered from it provided the deeply sampled blood TCRbeta repertoires that made up the dataset. The repertoires were released in a freely available public database meant as a resource for research on the immune response to SARS-CoV-2. The samples were drawn from two sources: the first 160 participants of the ongoing ImmuneRACE study, and fewer than 1,500 subjects contributed by 6 global collaborators. General findings and caveats noted by the study authors: How much clinical and demographic metadata was included differed by source and by participant, and the metadata was provided uncurated.

The immunoSEQ Assay, a bias-controlled multiplex PCR, was used to amplify TCRbeta CDR3 regions from genomic DNA. The authors' analysis ran thus. Within the assay, amplification of reference gene primers was used to estimate how many nucleated cells each sample contained. Sequence reads were collapsed and filtered to measure the absolute abundance of every unique TCRbeta CDR3 rearrangement. For each sample, productive Simpson clonality was calculated by taking the square root of Simpson's diversity index across productive rearrangements. Held by TCRdb, this immuneACCESS table contains in-frame sequences only and omits some clones. Under half of the omission traces to an unresolved V gene where checked; the cause of the rest is unknown. V, J and clone size reflect that table, while D and trimming were determined from the DNA. Counted in this sample were 250,000 to 300,000 clones; 86% of them appeared once. 3.5% to 4% of the sample is taken by the ten largest.

Trimming costs V 2 bases and J 3 bases, and their ends lie 13 bases apart. Including the terminal cysteine and phenylalanine, the CDR3 comprises 15 residues. Only CDR3 DNA remains: 45 bases, in frame from the first base. CDR1 and CDR2, per the germline V gene, are SGHTA and FQGNSA. A note on this clone: The antigen it binds to is not known. No base-level quality is on record; no much larger clone is a single base apart.

Whole blood was collected in K2EDTA tubes by collaborating institutions according to the institutions' own protocols. For TCRbeta analysis, collaborator samples were shipped as frozen whole blood, as isolated PBMCs, or as DNA extracted from either sample type. The clonotype comes from a man younger than 35 with active or convalescent COVID-19. The rearrangement joined TRBV7-2 to TRBJ1-1; the D gene assignment is ambiguous. Material: peripheral blood. The DNA reads TGTGCCAGCAGCTTATATTTAGGGCGGGACACTGAAGCTTTCTTT. Its protein is CASSLYLGRDTEAFF.